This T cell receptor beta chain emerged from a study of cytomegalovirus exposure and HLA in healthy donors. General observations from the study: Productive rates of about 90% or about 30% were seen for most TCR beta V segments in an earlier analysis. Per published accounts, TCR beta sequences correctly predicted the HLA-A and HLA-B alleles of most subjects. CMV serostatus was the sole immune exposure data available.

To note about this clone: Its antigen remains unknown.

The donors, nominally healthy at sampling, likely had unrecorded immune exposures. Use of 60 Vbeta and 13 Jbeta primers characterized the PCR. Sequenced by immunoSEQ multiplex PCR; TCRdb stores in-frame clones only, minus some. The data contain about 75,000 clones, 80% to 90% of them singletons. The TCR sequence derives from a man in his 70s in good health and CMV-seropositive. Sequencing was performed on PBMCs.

CDR3 loop: CASSPDRNNTEAFF. In nucleotides, the CDR3 is TGTGCCAGCAGCCCGGACAGGAATAACACTGAAGCTTTCTTT. The chain is built from TRBV5-6 and TRBJ1-1; 7 bases fit TRBD1. Per germline, CDR1 SGHDT and CDR2 YYEEEE. The CDR3 contains 14 residues. Trimming removed 4 bases from V and 2 bases from J; junction bases left unmatched: 5.